The rows below give T cell receptor beta chains drawn from one sample of a study of Ad26.COV2.S vaccination and SARS-CoV-2 variants. Measured with immunoSEQ multiplex PCR; TCRdb has only the in-frame clones, and not every one. Altogether 45,000 or so clones are present, 65% to 90% being singletons, with the ten largest covering around 43%. The sample here was peripheral blood, taken after recovery from COVID-19. These receptors came from a human donor who had recovered from COVID-19. The CDR3 runs from the conserved cysteine through the conserved F or W. The D gene is left open where the match is weak. Size is stated for part of the rows, as once, few or many counts, or as a class when the clone is expanded.

CDR3 protein: CASSPYTSGNTGELFF
CDR3 DNA: TGCGCCAGCAGCCCCTATACTAGCGGGAACACCGGGGAGCTGTTTTTT
V gene: TRBV5-1
J gene: TRBJ2-2
D gene: TRBD2
clone size: NA
CDR3 length: 16

CDR3 protein: CASSLVGDYEKLFF
CDR3 DNA: TGTGCCAGCAGCTTGGTGGGGGATTATGAAAAACTGTTTTTT
V gene: TRBV5-6
J gene: TRBJ1-4
D gene: NA
clone size: once
CDR3 length: 14

CDR3 protein: CAIRESWVSSEAFF
CDR3 DNA: TGTGCCATCAGGGAATCTTGGGTTTCGTCTGAAGCTTTCTTT
V gene: TRBV10-3
J gene: TRBJ1-1
D gene: NA
clone size: NA
CDR3 length: 14

CDR3 protein: CASKRDNSYNEQFF
CDR3 DNA: TGCGCCAGCAAGCGGGACAACTCCTACAATGAGCAGTTCTTC
V gene: TRBV5-1
J gene: TRBJ2-1
D gene: NA
clone size: NA
CDR3 length: 14

CDR3 protein: CASSIWQLNEKLFF
CDR3 DNA: TGTGCCAGTAGTATTTGGCAACTAAATGAAAAACTGTTTTTT
V gene: TRBV19
J gene: TRBJ1-4
D gene: NA
clone size: NA
CDR3 length: 14

CDR3 protein: CSVGALTNYGYTF
CDR3 DNA: TGCAGCGTTGGGGCTCTAACTAACTATGGCTACACCTTC
V gene: TRBV29-1
J gene: TRBJ1-2
D gene: NA
clone size: NA
CDR3 length: 13

CDR3 protein: CASSFWGAEAFF
CDR3 DNA: TGTGCCAGCAGCTTTTGGGGGGCTGAAGCTTTCTTT
V gene: TRBV7-6
J gene: TRBJ1-1
D gene: NA
clone size: NA
CDR3 length: 12

CDR3 protein: CAISASGQETQYF
CDR3 DNA: TGTGCCATCAGTGCGAGCGGCCAAGAGACCCAGTACTTC
V gene: TRBV10-3
J gene: TRBJ2-5
D gene: NA
clone size: NA
CDR3 length: 13

CDR3 protein: CASSPSALLSGANVLTF
CDR3 DNA: TGTGCCAGTAGTCCATCGGCACTCCTCTCTGGGGCCAACGTCCTGACTTTC
V gene: TRBV19
J gene: TRBJ2-6
D gene: NA
clone size: NA
CDR3 length: 17

CDR3 protein: CATSTGTYGYTF
CDR3 DNA: TGTGCCACCTCTACAGGAACCTATGGCTACACCTTC
V gene: TRBV24-1
J gene: TRBJ1-2
D gene: NA
clone size: NA
CDR3 length: 12

CDR3 protein: CASSDDYRRGQFF
CDR3 DNA: TGTGCCAGCAGTGACGACTACCGTAGGGGGCAGTTCTTC
V gene: TRBV6-4
J gene: TRBJ2-1
D gene: NA
clone size: NA
CDR3 length: 13

CDR3 protein: CASSLGGPGAADTQYF
CDR3 DNA: TGTGCCAGCAGTTTGGGGGGACCGGGGGCGGCAGATACGCAGTATTTT
V gene: TRBV28
J gene: TRBJ2-3
D gene: NA
clone size: NA
CDR3 length: 16

CDR3 protein: CASSAGRNYGYTF
CDR3 DNA: TGTGCCAGCAGCGCGGGACGGAACTATGGCTACACCTTC
V gene: TRBV7-2
J gene: TRBJ1-2
D gene: NA
clone size: NA
CDR3 length: 13